This TCR beta chain was identified in a study of CXCR3-negative and CXCR3-positive naive CD8 T cells. There are 17 residues in the CDR3. Germline loops: CDR1 MNHEY, CDR2 SVGEGT. Study-level findings and limits: Researchers report that CXCR3-positive naive cells carry more hydrophobic TRB CDR3s than CXCR3-negative naive cells.

cDNA libraries for TRB were generated by 5' RACE incorporating UMI labels. TCRdb re-called the 5' RACE reads; every CDR3 protein appears as one record, without DNA. The sample is made up of more than 75,000 distinct CDR3 sequences, and the top ten hold 0.62% of it. Of note for this clonotype: Its cognate antigen is unknown.

The chain is built from TRBV6-2 or TRBV6-3 and TRBJ2-3. The TCR comes from a human donor in good health. Some clones in this sample may be carry-over from other donors' samples. The sequenced sample was naive CXCR3+ CD8+ T cells from blood. Subset of the sample: CD45RO-CCR7+CD27+CD95- naive CD8+ T cells expressing CXCR3 (TNR3+). This CDR3 is CASSYSTFDTNTDTQYF.